This TCR beta chain was obtained from a study of neurological immune-mediated disorders (dated 2019 in TCRdb). Background for the entire study: Peripheral blood TCR-beta repertoires from patients with HTLV-I-associated myelopathy (HAM/TSP), patients with multiple sclerosis, and healthy controls were compared in the study using UMI-based sequencing. The roughly 100 TCR-beta libraries covered PBMC samples along with longitudinal samples, technical triplicates, and paired sorted CD4+ and CD8+ T-cell subsets. Technical triplicate libraries were sequenced so that the variability in frequency of each individual clone could be precisely calculated. The cohort included 60 to 75 subjects: some 14 with HAM/TSP, about 34 with multiple sclerosis, and 20 healthy controls.

What the work shows at the level of the full study, not this receptor alone: TCR clonal expansion was highest in HAM/TSP patients and lowest in MS patients, with MS patients falling below even healthy controls. Expanded clones from different subjects shared no identical CDR3 amino acid sequences, which suggests that TCR-beta repertoires were private in all groups.

cDNA synthesis used template-switch 5'RACE with a primer carrying a 10-nucleotide random unique molecular identifier tagging each TCR transcript. Each sequencing run produced over 190 million TCR-beta sequences covering 15-18 subjects. The RNeasy kit was used to extract total RNA. The KAPA Real-time Library Amplification kit was used to amplify TCR-beta VDJ regions with primers for the TCR constant region and the 5'RACE anchor. A first PCR added sample indexes and Illumina adaptors, and a second PCR then raised library yield. After Ampure bead purification, the TCR product of roughly 650 bp was size-selected on a 2% E-gel SizeSelection system. Before pooling, library quality was checked on a Bioanalyzer, concentration was measured with Qubit, and libraries were quantified with the Kapa Library Quantification kit. Paired-end 2 x 150 bp sequencing of the libraries was performed on an Illumina HiSeq 2500. To increase sequence diversity, about 25-31% phiX was spiked into each library pool. The paper's processing steps were these. Quality-filtered reads were processed with the UMI-based MiGEC pipeline, which removed over 75% of raw TCR sequences during error correction. IMGT germline references were used for alignment of VDJ genes, and clonotypes were defined by a unique CDR3 amino acid sequence together with V-J genes. Clonal expansion, Shannon diversity and CDR3 relatedness (CalcPairwiseDistances, ClusterSamples) were evaluated with VDJtools, and phylogenetic trees were built with CLCbio workbench. Expanded clones were defined as having at least 8 unique UMIs, based on coefficient-of-variation modelling across technical triplicates. TCRdb reworked the public reads: Q25 trimming with fastp, MiXCR clone assembly, productive beta chains retained. Here each entry gathers all rows of one CDR3 protein and keeps the most common genes and DNA. The authors' filters were not applied to this entry. This sample lists just under 45,000 distinct CDR3 sequences; roughly 21% were detected once. The top ten hold roughly 4% of the sample.

Read against the paper, the sample's time point label means: technical triplicate 3. For unsorted PBMC libraries, 2 million PBMCs were used after storage in RNAlater at -80 degrees C until RNA extraction. Peripheral blood was subjected to Ficoll-Hypaque density gradient centrifugation to isolate PBMCs, which were then cryopreserved in liquid nitrogen. This clonotype occurred many times. It lacks a known antigen. Per-nucleotide qualities are absent, and no much larger clonotype sits a single base away. The TCR originated in a man between 60 and 75 years old with HTLV-1-associated myelopathy (HAM/TSP). Sequencing input: PBMCs.

The CDR3 is CASSLDRTGFYEQYF. The DNA sequence is given as TGTGCCAGCAGCTTAGATAGGACAGGTTTCTACGAGCAGTACTTC. The rearrangement joined TRBV11-2 to TRBJ2-7; 7 bases in between match TRBD1. At the junction V is shortened by 0 bases and J by 3 bases; bases outside the gene matches: 5. Sequences SGHAT (CDR1) and FQNNGV (CDR2) are obtained from the germline V gene. The CDR3 covers 15 residues, taking in both the cysteine and the phenylalanine. Only CDR3 DNA is held: 45 bases, read in frame from base 1.